Detailed here is one T cell receptor beta chain. This record belongs to a study of blood T cell repertoires in COVID-19. CDR3 length: 14 residues. V dropped 1 base and J dropped 4 bases, with 8 bases sitting between them. Germline assignment: CDR1 LGHDT and CDR2 YNNKEL (reference sequence). The data were produced by immunoSEQ multiplex PCR, yet TCRdb's version contains in-frame clones alone and is incomplete. Of 250,000 or so clones in the sample, 70% to 85% were seen once. The source of this sequence is an elderly man with acute or convalescent COVID-19. Sequenced sample: peripheral blood. The chain has TRBV3-1 (or the pseudogene TRBV3-2) and TRBJ2-1; D gene ambiguous. CDR3 DNA sequence: TGTGCCAGCAGCCAAGTCTCCTTTTACAATGAGCAGTTCTTC. Residues: CASSQVSFYNEQFF.